Listed below are T cell receptor beta chains from one sample, sequenced in a study of T cells in Graves' hyperthyroidism and ophthalmopathy. MiXCR, run by TCRdb on the multiplex PCR reads, gives a single entry per CDR3 protein. The data hold fewer than 350,000 distinct CDR3 sequences, with over 15% observed a single time. Sequenced material: blood. These receptor sequences come from a woman aged 40-49 years with Graves' ophthalmopathy. Each CDR3 is given without its conserved first and last residue. Clone size is stated in some rows and not others, as once, few, many or a class when expanded.

v_call	clone_size	cdr3_aa
TRBV6-2/TRBV6-3	NA	ASSLARNQETQY
TRBV12-3/TRBV12-4	NA	ASSLPGIGAYGYT
TRBV6-2/TRBV6-3	many	ASSPDRYTGELF
TRBV14	many	ASSYSPSSYEQY
TRBV6-1	many	ASSEKQGTANYGYT
TRBV6-1	many	ASKLVTTGELF
TRBV6-2/TRBV6-3	many	ASSSRQGSQPQH
TRBV19	many	ASSIGGSLKNEQF
TRBV12-3/TRBV12-4	many	ASRQGPAQPQH
TRBV29-1	NA	SVNDRDPWTQY
TRBV19	many	ASSFGQTKDQPQH
TRBV28	NA	ASEGDSRGVG
TRBV2	NA	ASRGDRLTYEQY
TRBV28	many	ASSRPRPDSDDNEQF
TRBV12-3/TRBV12-4	NA	ASSLPAGPDLDTQY
TRBV11-3	NA	ASSPSLAGGLETQY
TRBV24-1	many	ATSDPRTGGADEQY
TRBV28	many	ASSLWDRRDEQY
TRBV28	many	ASRASGSSHEQY
TRBV6-2/TRBV6-3	NA	ASSYDGTSYEQY
TRBV28	few	ASSSLGQFLDQPQH
TRBV3-1	many	ASSQLKETQY
TRBV6-5	many	ASSYSISPTTAF
TRBV12-3/TRBV12-4	many	ASRRRGQETQY
TRBV12-3/TRBV12-4	many	ASRTGMGEQY
TRBV6-2/TRBV6-3	many	ASMEGSGELF
TRBV28	NA	ASSLQYRNTEAF
TRBV10-3	many	AISESRGGTSYEQY
TRBV20-1	NA	SASAGTAQETQY
TRBV6-5	many	ASSSEVSGLFAGELF
TRBV2	NA	ASSETTGFYGYT
TRBV5-1	many	ASSSPPTGNTEAS
TRBV4-1	many	ASSQVGLAGPGELF
TRBV6-1	many	ASTGTGTFSEQY
TRBV3-1	NA	ASSQSPTGEQY
TRBV5-4	few	ASSSTTSGLSSYEQY
TRBV4-1	many	ASSQVGNYEQY
TRBV29-1	once	SGSISSYEQY
TRBV28	many	ASSPRTPPDGYT
TRBV6-5	many	ASSYSRKGVETQY
TRBV6-5	many	ASSYSSVQPQH
TRBV28	many	ASSYRARSYEQY
TRBV5-5	few	ASSGLTGQTEAL
TRBV12-3/TRBV12-4	once	ASRQIDRVDYGYT
TRBV6-1	NA	ASQQGQINQPQH
TRBV4-1	many	ASSQGLSEVGYEQY